The 28 T cell receptor beta chains below come from one sample, sequenced in a study of graft-versus-host responses after intestinal transplantation. Produced via immunoSEQ multiplex PCR; TCRdb's table is partial and in-frame only. Of approximately 14,000 clones in the sample, approximately 40% were seen once. Labeling with CFSE marked about 200,000 responder cells, which were plated with about 200,000 irradiated, violet-dye-labeled stimulator cells. This sample comprised alloreactive CD8+ T cells from a mixed lymphocyte reaction culture, obtained before intestinal transplant. The subset here: CFSE-low proliferating T cells sorted from roughly 6-day pre-transplant mixed lymphocyte reaction (GvH or HvG direction). These receptors all come from a human patient who received an intestinal transplant.

This rearrangement joins TRBV7-6 to TRBJ2-2, with 13 bases lining up with TRBD2. CDR1 and CDR2 (germline): SGHVS, FNYEAQ. This CDR3 has 19 amino acids. The ends lost 5 bases at V and 7 bases at J; junction bases unmatched: 16. CDR3 sequence (DNA): TGTGCCAGCAGCGTCACTCGACTAGGGACTAGCGGGGCAGGCGGGGAGCTGTTTTTT. It yields the protein CASSVTRLGTSGAGGELFF.

In this sample, this clone turned up a few times. The gene calls are TRBV4-1 and TRBJ1-1; D not resolved. The V end lost 4 bases, the J end lost 4 bases, and 7 bases lay between the germline ends. The CDR3 consists of 12 residues. CDR1 is MGHRA, CDR2 YSYEKL, per germline. The CDR3: CASSPTGTEAFF. Written as DNA, the CDR3 is TGCGCCAGCAGCCCGACGGGCACTGAAGCTTTCTTT.

This clone occurred a few times. The chain joins TRBV9 to TRBJ2-1; 13 bases match TRBD2. Germline assignment: CDR1 SGDLS and CDR2 YYNGEE. The CDR3 consists of 17 residues. V gave up 3 bases and J gave up 9 bases; unmatched junction bases: 12. The CDR3 DNA reads TGTGCCAGCAGCGCGGGGACTAGCGGGACAAGAGGGGGTGAGCAGTTCTTC. Its translation is CASSAGTSGTRGGEQFF.

This chain joins TRBV5-4 and TRBJ2-5, with a tentative D call TRBD2 (7 bases). V was cut by 4 bases and J by 2 bases, with 15 bases left in between. CDR3 length: 15 amino acids. The germline V gene has CDR1 SGHNT and CDR2 YYREEE (reference sequence). This CDR3 is CASSIRGAGQETQYF. The CDR3, as DNA: TGTGCCAGCAGCATCCGGGGGGCGGGGCAAGAGACCCAGTACTTC.

Regarding this clone: The same CDR3 can be traced to other DNA sequences in this sample. This chain joins TRBV25-1 and TRBJ1-2, with D tentatively TRBD1 (6 bases). The CDR3 extends over 16 amino acids. Germline loops: CDR1 MGHDK, CDR2 SYGVNS. Between the trimmed V and J ends, which lost 4 bases and 2 bases, there was a span of 17 bases. The CDR3 sequence is CASSGGTRPLNYGYTF. The CDR3 DNA is TGTGCCAGCAGTGGGGGGACACGACCTTTGAACTATGGCTACACCTTC.

The V call is TRBV6-5, the J call TRBJ2-1, with D hard to call. The germline V gene encodes CDR1 MNHEY and CDR2 SVGAGI. The CDR3 extends over 13 amino acids. V shed 5 bases and J shed 8 bases, with 13 bases lying between them. CDR3 in amino acids: CASSKSGPDEQFF. Written as DNA, the CDR3 is TGTGCCAGCAGTAAAAGTGGCCCGGATGAGCAGTTCTTC.

The rearrangement uses TRBV28 and TRBJ1-6; D possibly corresponds to TRBD1 (5 bases). The germline V and J ends were trimmed by 6 bases and 7 bases, with 16 bases remaining between them. This CDR3 spans 15 amino acids. Per the germline V gene, CDR1 is MDHEN and CDR2 is SYDVKM. CDR3 residues: CASSPLPGRNSPLHF. DNA for the CDR3: TGTGCCAGCAGCCCCCTTCCAGGGAGGAATTCACCCCTCCACTTT. Full variable domain (missing parts from reference TRBV28 and TRBJ1-6): DVKVTQSSRYLVKRTGEKVFLECVQDMDHENMFWYRQDPGLGLRLIYFSYDVKMKEKGDIPEGYSVSREKKERFSLILESASTNQTSMYLCASSPLPGRNSPLHFGNGTRLTVT.

The chain joins TRBV7-6 to TRBJ2-1; TRBD2 aligns across 8 bases. Germline V gene data show CDR1 as SGHVS and CDR2 as FNYEAQ. The trim removed 4 bases at V and 6 bases at J, leaving 8 bases unmatched. CDR3 size: 15 residues. The CDR3 sequence is CASSYGGAFVNEQFF. In DNA, the CDR3 is TGTGCCAGCAGCTACGGGGGGGCGTTTGTCAATGAGCAGTTCTTC.

The V call is TRBV5-6, the J call TRBJ1-2, with D maybe TRBD1 (6 bases). The CDR3 has 16 residues. Trimming left V 4 bases short and J 1 base short, with 17 bases between. The germline V gene has CDR1 SGHDT and CDR2 YYEEEE. The CDR3 bases are TGTGCCAGCAGCCAATTCTCGGGACAACTTAACTATGGCTACACCTTC. Translation gives CASSQFSGQLNYGYTF.

In its sample, this clone was seen a few times. The chain recombines TRBV6-5 with TRBJ1-1, with D unresolved. The CDR3 is 13 amino acids. From germline, CDR1 is MNHEY and CDR2 SVGAGI. V was shortened by 7 bases and J by 5 bases, with 14 bases between the two germline ends. The CDR3 region has the DNA TGTGCCAGCACGGTTCCCAGCCGGACTGAAGCTTTCTTT. Encoded protein: CASTVPSRTEAFF.

This chain uses TRBV25-1 with TRBJ2-5; possible D gene TRBD2, 5 bases. This CDR3 has 14 residues. Trimming took 7 bases from V and 2 from J, leaving 14 bases between them. Germline V gene lookup returns CDR1 MGHDK and CDR2 SYGVNS. CDR3 region: CASKKEAYQETQYF. DNA for the CDR3: TGTGCCAGCAAGAAGGAGGCATATCAAGAGACCCAGTACTTC.

This clone showed up just a few times. The chain combines TRBV14 with TRBJ2-3; 8 bases fit TRBD2. This CDR3 comprises 14 residues. The germline V gene has CDR1 SGHDN and CDR2 FVKESK. V gave up 4 bases and J gave up 1 base; unmatched junction bases: 1. The CDR3 DNA is TGTGCCAGCAGCCTTAGCGGGGGCACAGATACGCAGTATTTT. As protein: CASSLSGGTDTQYF.

The genes are TRBV7-2 and TRBJ2-7, with 8 bases identical to TRBD2. The V and J ends lost 1 base and 4 bases, in that order; junction bases with no gene match: 6. The germline V gene encodes CDR1 SGHTA and CDR2 FQGNSA. The CDR3 is made up of 15 amino acids. DNA of the CDR3: TGTGCCAGCAGCTTAGGACTAGCGCCTCGTTACGAGCAGTACTTC. Translation: CASSLGLAPRYEQYF.

This clone is medium-sized. V is TRBV7-9 and J is TRBJ1-2; tentative D call: TRBD1 (6 bases). From germline, CDR1 is SEHNR and CDR2 FQNEAQ (reference sequence). V gave up 1 base and J gave up 5 bases, with 14 bases separating them. The CDR3 length is 15 residues. CDR3 protein: CASSLDLGAGYGYTF. The CDR3 DNA follows: TGTGCCAGCAGCTTAGATCTGGGGGCAGGATATGGCTACACCTTC. The full variable domain, with the rest looked up from reference TRBV7-9 and TRBJ1-2, is DTGVSQNPRHKITKRGQNVTFRCDPISEHNRLYWYRQTLGQGPEFLTYFQNEAQLEKSRLLSDRFSAERPKGSFSTLEIQRTEQGDSAMYLCASSLDLGAGYGYTFGSGTRLTVV.

By its share, this clone is medium-sized. Other DNA sequences in this sample translate to the same CDR3. The chain links TRBV2 to TRBJ2-7; D remains unclear. The CDR3 covers 11 residues. The germline gives CDR1 SNHLY, CDR2 FYNNEI. Trimming cost V 3 bases and J 1 base, with 1 base left between them. The CDR3 sequence is CASSDSYEQYF. The CDR3 nucleotides read TGTGCCAGCAGTGATTCCTACGAGCAGTACTTC.

This clone was seen more than once but under ten times. The chain joins TRBV29-1 to TRBJ1-5; D remains ambiguous. V was trimmed by 4 bases and J by 9 bases, leaving 10 bases between them. The CDR3 has 11 amino acids. Looked up from germline, CDR1 is SQVTM and CDR2 is ANQGSEA. The CDR3 loop is CSVAGPGPQHF. The CDR3 DNA reads TGCAGCGTTGCTGGTCCGGGGCCCCAGCATTTT. Supplemented by reference TRBV29-1 and TRBJ1-5, the full variable domain reads SAVISQKPSRDICQRGTSLTIQCQVDSQVTMMFWYRQQPGQSLTLIATANQGSEATYESGFVIDKFPISRPNLTFSTLTVSNMSPEDSSIYLCSVAGPGPQHFGDGTRLSIL.

By share, this clone counts as medium-sized. The rearrangement links TRBV11-2 to TRBJ2-7; D might be TRBD1 or TRBD2, each matching 6 bases. Germline CDR1 reads SGHAT; CDR2 reads FQNNGV. The CDR3 length is 15 residues. Trimming left V 6 bases short and J 5 bases short, with 20 bases between. The CDR3 region has the DNA TGTGCCAGCAGTTCCCCACCCGGGGGCATAGACGAGCAGTACTTC. It codes for CASSSPPGGIDEQYF.

The chain employs TRBV9 and TRBJ1-3; D may be TRBD1 (5 bases). Trimming took 2 bases from V and 0 from J, leaving 18 bases between them. The germline V gene has CDR1 SGDLS and CDR2 YYNGEE. CDR3 length equals 18 residues. Here the CDR3 reads CASSVGRQLDFSGNTIYF. In nucleotides, the CDR3 is TGTGCCAGCAGCGTTGGTCGACAGTTGGACTTCTCTGGAAACACCATATATTTT.

Written as DNA, the CDR3 is TGTGCCAGCAGTCCGGGACAGTACCAAGAGACCCAGTACTTC. Amino acid sequence: CASSPGQYQETQYF. The chain combines TRBV6-5 with TRBJ2-5; 7 positions match TRBD1. The CDR3 is 14 residues long. The trim removed 5 bases at V and 0 bases at J, leaving 3 bases unmatched. Per germline, CDR1 MNHEY and CDR2 SVGAGI.

This clone was seen a handful of times. The V and J genes are TRBV5-1 and TRBJ2-1, with 7 bases that match TRBD1. CDR3 size: 15 residues. From germline, CDR1 is SGHRS and CDR2 YFSETQ. The J segment lost 2 bases and the V segment lost 7 bases, leaving 9 bases of the junction unmatched. The CDR3 nucleotides read TGCGCCAGCCGCTACGAGGACAGGCCCTACAATGAGCAGTTCTTC. Its translation is CASRYEDRPYNEQFF.

The V call is TRBV9, the J call TRBJ2-7; D call uncertain. This CDR3 has 13 amino acids. In germline, CDR1 is SGDLS, CDR2 YYNGEE. V was pared by 4 bases and J by 0 bases, with 8 bases between. The CDR3 region is CASSPSSSYEQYF. CDR3 DNA sequence: TGTGCCAGCAGCCCTTCGAGCTCCTACGAGCAGTACTTC.

J is TRBJ1-1 and V is TRBV5-1; D perhaps matches TRBD1 (5 bases). CDR1 and CDR2 from the germline V gene are SGHRS and YFSETQ. CDR3 length: 14 amino acids. V lost 2 bases, J lost 0 bases, and 8 bases lay in between. The CDR3 is CASSFRGVNTEAFF. DNA of the CDR3: TGCGCCAGCAGCTTCAGAGGGGTGAACACTGAAGCTTTCTTT.

V and J are TRBV30 and TRBJ2-1; 8 nucleotides agree with TRBD1. Germline CDR1 and CDR2: GTSNPN and SVGIG (reference sequence). The CDR3 is made up of 16 amino acids. Trimming cost V 3 bases and J 5 bases; bases outside gene matches: 12. The CDR3 DNA reads TGTGCCTGGAGAGCCACCCAAACAGGGGGGCACAATGAGCAGTTCTTC. Its protein product is CAWRATQTGGHNEQFF.

This clone showed up just a few times. The chain employs TRBV11-2 and TRBJ1-1, with D maybe TRBD1 (6 bases). The germline V and J ends were trimmed by 2 bases and 7 bases, with 17 bases remaining between them. The length of the CDR3 is 15 residues. From germline, CDR1 is SGHAT and CDR2 FQNNGV. CDR3 protein: CASSLTPLRRGEAFF. The CDR3 DNA sequence: TGTGCCAGCAGCTTAACCCCCCTGCGCAGGGGTGAAGCTTTCTTT. The full variable domain, in which reference TRBV11-2 and TRBJ1-1 provide the parts outside the CDR3, is EAGVAQSPRYKIIEKRQSVAFWCNPISGHATLYWYQQILGQGPKLLIQFQNNGVVDDSQLPKDRFSAERLKGVDSTLKIQPAKLEDSAVYLCASSLTPLRRGEAFFGQGTRLTVV.

Only a few counts were recorded for this clone. V usage is TRBV5-6 and J usage is TRBJ2-1; 7 nucleotides match TRBD1. The germline gives CDR1 SGHDT, CDR2 YYEEEE. The J segment lost 3 bases and the V segment lost 4 bases, leaving 4 bases of the junction unmatched. This CDR3 has 14 amino acids. CDR3 sequence reads: CASSLRDSYNEQFF. The CDR3, as DNA: TGTGCCAGCAGCCTACGGGACAGCTACAATGAGCAGTTCTTC.

This sequence joins TRBV27 and TRBJ2-7; 7 bases are shared with TRBD1. With V trimmed by 3 bases and J by 2 bases, 4 bases remained unmatched. In germline, CDR1 is MNHEY, CDR2 SMNVEV (reference sequence). The length of the CDR3 is 14 residues. For the CDR3, the DNA is TGTGCCAGCAGTTTTAGGCAGGGGGCCTACGAGCAGTACTTC. Translated, it gives CASSFRQGAYEQYF.

V and J are TRBV6-5 and TRBJ2-7; D not certain. Trimming pared 8 bases from V and 5 bases from J, leaving 13 bases between. CDR1 is MNHEY, CDR2 SVGAGI, per germline. CDR3 size: 12 residues. The CDR3 here is CASSPSTDEQYF. CDR3 coding DNA: TGTGCCAGCTCGCCGTCGACCGACGAGCAGTACTTC.

This clone showed up just a few times. The V and J genes are TRBV7-9 and TRBJ2-7; tentatively, D is TRBD1 (6 bases). With 1 base removed from V and 3 bases from J, the gap between germline ends came to 10 bases. Looked up from germline, CDR1 is SEHNR and CDR2 is FQNEAQ (reference sequence). There are 14 residues in the CDR3. CDR3 in amino acids: CASSLGGGLYEQYF. The CDR3 nucleotides are TGTGCCAGCAGCTTAGGAGGGGGTCTCTACGAGCAGTACTTC.